The next 13 T cell receptor beta chains were all read from a single sample in a study of shared clonotypes between healthy human individuals. Clones were sequenced by immunoSEQ multiplex PCR, and TCRdb holds only the in-frame ones, with some missing. The repertoire holds about half a million clones, 79% seen once, with over 9.5% in the top ten. The sample consisted of PBMCs. All receptors come from a woman in her 40s in good health. Some clones in this sample may be carry-over from other donors' samples.

The CDR3 region has the DNA TGTGCCAGCAGTCCGATGGACACTGAAGCTTTCTTT. This gives the protein CASSPMDTEAFF. The rearrangement links TRBV6-1 to TRBJ1-1; D call uncertain. The CDR3 length is 12 residues. From germline, CDR1 is MNHNS and CDR2 SASEGT. V lost 5 bases to trimming and J lost 3 bases, with 7 bases between them.

The V and J genes are TRBV6-4 and TRBJ2-2; D not resolved. The CDR3 runs 13 residues. Trimming removed 5 bases at V and 2 bases at J, with 6 bases between. The germline V gene encodes CDR1 MRHNA and CDR2 SNTAGT. CDR3 region: CASSLSNTGELFF. In DNA, the CDR3 is TGTGCCAGCAGTCTCTCTAACACCGGGGAGCTGTTTTTT.

The chain has TRBV7-8 and TRBJ1-1; possibly TRBD1 for D (5 bases). Germline assignment: CDR1 SGHVS and CDR2 FQNEAQ. There are 16 residues in the CDR3. V dropped 0 bases and J dropped 0 bases, with 11 bases sitting between them. The CDR3 here is CASSLAGLGLNTEAFF. For the CDR3, the DNA is TGTGCCAGCAGCTTAGCGGGGCTGGGGCTGAACACTGAAGCTTTCTTT.

Many counts were recorded for this clone. The rearrangement joins TRBV7-2 to TRBJ2-6; no clear D. The CDR3 has 15 amino acids. Trimming took off 1 base at V and 0 bases at J, with 4 bases between the two ends. Germline lookup yields CDR1 SGHTA and CDR2 FQGNSA. CDR3 amino acids: CASSLVISGANVLTF. In nucleotides, the CDR3 is TGTGCCAGCAGCTTAGTTATCTCTGGGGCCAACGTCCTGACTTTC.

V is TRBV5-6 and J is TRBJ2-7, with a possible D match to TRBD1 (6 bases). The germline V and J ends were trimmed by 4 bases and 3 bases, with 17 bases remaining between them. The CDR3 runs 15 residues. From germline, CDR1 is SGHDT and CDR2 YYEEEE. DNA for the CDR3: TGTGCCAGCAGCCTGGTGGGGACACGGAGCTACGAGCAGTACTTC. Residues: CASSLVGTRSYEQYF.

This chain joins TRBV11-2 and TRBJ2-1, with a weak D call TRBD1 (6 bases). The V and J ends lost 3 bases and 5 bases respectively, with 17 bases between them. Germline CDR1 and CDR2: SGHAT and FQNNGV. The CDR3 consists of 16 residues. CDR3: CASSLQQGRNHNEQFF. The DNA of the CDR3 is TGTGCCAGCAGCTTGCAACAGGGAAGAAACCACAATGAGCAGTTCTTC.

The chain has TRBV5-1 and TRBJ2-2, with D maybe TRBD2 (5 bases). The CDR3 is 16 amino acids. The V end was cut by 1 base, the J end by 1 base, with 11 bases between. CDR1 is SGHRS and CDR2 is YFSETQ in the germline V gene. Here the CDR3 DNA reads TGCGCCAGCAGCTTGACACCGGGAATGAACACCGGGGAGCTGTTTTTT. Its protein product is CASSLTPGMNTGELFF.

The J gene is TRBJ2-7, the V gene TRBV2; D is possibly TRBD2 (6 bases). In germline, CDR1 is SNHLY, CDR2 FYNNEI. The CDR3 length is 13 residues. Trimming shortened V by 6 bases and J by 1 base, and 10 bases separated the two germline ends. CDR3 loop: CASRGLESYEQYF. Here the CDR3 DNA reads TGTGCCAGCAGGGGACTGGAGTCCTACGAGCAGTACTTC.

The genes are TRBV4-2 and TRBJ2-1; 11 bases agree with TRBD2. Germline CDR1 and CDR2: LGHNA and YNFKEQ. The CDR3 contains 16 residues. Trimming at V came to 4 bases and at J to 4 bases, leaving 6 bases not matched to a gene. The CDR3 here is CASSLAGTSGYNEQFF. The CDR3 DNA follows: TGTGCCAGCAGCCTCGCCGGGACTAGCGGATACAATGAGCAGTTCTTC.

The CDR3 region has the DNA TGTGCCAGTAGTCGCCGGCCTAGCGGGAGTGAGACCCAGTACTTC. Translation gives CASSRRPSGSETQYF. The genes are TRBV19 and TRBJ2-5; 10 bases map to TRBD2. V lost 5 bases to trimming and J lost 5 bases; unmatched junction nucleotides: 8. Germline loops: CDR1 LNHDA, CDR2 SQIVND (reference sequence). The CDR3 is 15 residues long.

V usage is TRBV2 and J usage is TRBJ2-7; 7 bases line up with TRBD2. CDR1 is SNHLY and CDR2 is FYNNEI in the germline V gene. CDR3 length: 14 residues. V lost 6 bases, J lost 0 bases, and 5 bases stayed unmatched. DNA for the CDR3: TGTGCCAGCAGCCAACTAGCGAACTCCTACGAGCAGTACTTC. Translation: CASSQLANSYEQYF.

This clone was recorded once. Here the CDR3 reads CASSLEAGGGYEQYF. The CDR3 DNA reads TGCGCCAGCAGCTTGGAGGCGGGTGGCGGCTACGAGCAGTACTTC. The rearrangement uses TRBV5-1 and TRBJ2-7, with D possibly TRBD2 on 5 matching bases. Between the trimmed V and J ends, which lost 0 bases and 3 bases, there was a span of 13 bases. The germline CDR1 and CDR2 sequences are SGHRS and YFSETQ. This CDR3 is 15 amino acids long. Combining the CDR3 with reference TRBV5-1 and TRBJ2-7 gives the whole variable domain KAGVTQTPRYLIKTRGQQVTLSCSPISGHRSVSWYQQTPGQGLQFLFEYFSETQRNKGNFPGRFSGRQFSNSRSEMNVSTLELGDSALYLCASSLEAGGGYEQYFGPGTRLTVT.

The chain combines TRBV14 with TRBJ1-5; the D gene is possibly TRBD1 (6 bases). The CDR3 extends over 13 amino acids. CDR1 is SGHDN, CDR2 FVKESK, per germline. Deletions cut 6 bases from V and 4 bases from J, with 10 bases between. CDR3 sequence reads: CASSLRGNQPQHF. CDR3 sequence (DNA): TGTGCCAGCAGTCTCAGGGGTAATCAGCCCCAGCATTTT.